What follows are 20 T cell receptor beta chains derived from one specimen sequenced in a study of beta chain features in type 1 diabetes. Reverse transcribing all isolated RNA meant expressed TCRB transcripts were sequenced. Profiled with immunoSEQ multiplex PCR; TCRdb holds only in-frame clones, not every one. The sample has about 930,000 clones, roughly a sixth seen once. The sample comprised naive CD4+ T cells from blood. The origin of the receptors is a woman under 30 in good health.

This clone was picked up a small number of times. The sample carries other DNA sequences with the same CDR3. This rearrangement joins TRBV5-1 to TRBJ2-5; no clear D gene. The CDR3 sequence is 12 residues long. Germline values: CDR1 SGHRS, CDR2 YFSETQ. Deletions cut 1 base from V and 2 bases from J, with 3 bases between. CDR3 nucleotides: TGCGCCAGCAGCTTGCCGCAAGAGACCCAGTACTTC. Translating gives CASSLPQETQYF.

This clone was observed a few times. The genes are TRBV15 and TRBJ2-1; the D gene is possibly TRBD2 (5 bases). This CDR3 region has 15 residues. Germline assignment: CDR1 LNHNV and CDR2 YYDKDF (reference sequence). Trimming removed 1 base from V and 0 bases from J, with 7 bases in between. The CDR3, as DNA: TGTGCCACCAGCAGAGTGGGGAGCTCCTACAATGAGCAGTTCTTC. Translation: CATSRVGSSYNEQFF.

A word on this clone: An end of the junction differs from the germline gene, which may be a read error. The V call is TRBV27, the J call TRBJ1-4; no reliable D call. The CDR3 covers 13 residues. In germline, CDR1 is MNHEY, CDR2 SMNVEV (reference sequence). In DNA form, the CDR3 reads TGTGCCAGCAGTAGTCGATCCAATGAAAAACTGCTTTTT. The encoded protein is CASSSRSNEKLLF.

The chain couples TRBV7-8 to TRBJ1-1; tentatively, D is TRBD1 (6 bases). Per the germline V gene, CDR1 is SGHVS and CDR2 is FQNEAQ. The CDR3 has 15 amino acids. V shed 3 bases and J shed 7 bases, with 18 bases lying between them. The CDR3 spells CASSLGGGAGFEAFF. Here the CDR3 DNA reads TGTGCCAGCAGCTTGGGCGGGGGCGCGGGGTTTGAAGCTTTCTTT.

There are a few counts of this clone. The gene calls are TRBV7-9 and TRBJ2-7; 7 bases are shared with TRBD2. The junction had 3 bases not matched to a gene; V was cut back by 5 bases and J by 2 bases. The CDR3 is 13 amino acids. The V gene's germline CDR1 is SEHNR and CDR2 FQNEAQ (reference sequence). The CDR3 loop is CASSLLAAYEQYF. Written as DNA, the CDR3 is TGTGCCAGCAGCCTTCTAGCGGCCTACGAGCAGTACTTC.

This clone has a handful of counts. V usage is TRBV7-2 and J usage is TRBJ2-7; 9 nucleotides match TRBD1. This CDR3 has 15 residues. V gave up 5 bases and J gave up 5 bases; unmatched junction bases: 10. Germline V CDR1 and CDR2: SGHTA, FQGNSA. The CDR3 loop reads CASSQEGQGRNEQYF. The DNA for the CDR3 is TGTGCCAGCAGCCAAGAGGGACAGGGTAGGAACGAGCAGTACTTC.

This clone has only a few counts. The V call is TRBV19, the J call TRBJ2-1; 8 nucleotides line up with TRBD1. Germline CDR1 LNHDA, CDR2 SQIVND (reference sequence). The CDR3 spans 13 residues. J gave up 6 bases and V 4 bases, and 2 bases lay outside the gene matches. The CDR3 sequence: CASSKQGVNEQFF. The CDR3 coding sequence is TGTGCCAGTAGTAAACAGGGGGTCAATGAGCAGTTCTTC.

Only a few counts were recorded for this clone. The chain joins TRBV7-8 to TRBJ2-7; 10 nucleotides align to TRBD2. V was clipped by 1 base and J by 3 bases; unmatched bases: 6. Germline assignment: CDR1 SGHVS and CDR2 FQNEAQ. CDR3 size: 16 residues. CDR3 sequence (DNA): TGTGCCAGCAGCTTAGGACTAGCGGGCGGCCTCTACGAGCAGTACTTC. Translation: CASSLGLAGGLYEQYF.

This clone was seen more than once but under ten times. The V call is TRBV4-3, the J call TRBJ2-7; 11 bases match TRBD1. J was trimmed by 5 bases and V by 4 bases; bases with no gene match: 1. The CDR3 is 13 residues long. Germline loops: CDR1 LGHNA, CDR2 YSLEER. CDR3 bases: TGCGCCAGCAGCCGGGACAGGGGGGACGAGCAGTACTTC. This sequence encodes CASSRDRGDEQYF.

This chain joins TRBV5-4 and TRBJ2-3; no clear D. Germline loops: CDR1 SGHNT, CDR2 YYREEE (reference sequence). CDR3 length equals 14 residues. V lost 1 base and J lost 3, with 9 bases in between. This CDR3 is CASSLTSFTDTQYF. In DNA, the CDR3 is TGTGCCAGCAGCTTGACGTCATTTACAGATACGCAGTATTTT.

This chain uses TRBV6-5 with TRBJ1-1; 8 bases line up with TRBD1. J gave up 4 bases and V 4 bases, and 2 bases lay outside the gene matches. Germline V gene data show CDR1 as MNHEY and CDR2 as SVGAGI. CDR3 length equals 13 residues. The CDR3: CASSFTGGTEAFF. DNA for the CDR3: TGTGCCAGCAGTTTCACAGGGGGCACTGAAGCTTTCTTT.

The chain has TRBV6-1 and TRBJ2-7, with D hard to call. The CDR3 loop spans 13 amino acids. Germline lookup yields CDR1 MNHNS and CDR2 SASEGT. V was trimmed by 4 bases and J by 2 bases, leaving 9 bases between them. The CDR3 is CASSVGNAYEQYF. In DNA, the CDR3 is TGTGCCAGCAGTGTTGGGAACGCCTACGAGCAGTACTTC.

This clone was seen more than once but under ten times. The same CDR3 also results from other DNA sequences found in this sample. The chain recombines TRBV19 with TRBJ1-5; the D is unclear. This CDR3 has 12 residues. Germline CDR1 and CDR2: LNHDA and SQIVND (reference sequence). V gave up 6 bases and J gave up 4 bases, with 7 bases separating them. Here the CDR3 DNA reads TGTGCCAGTAGGACATCAAATCAGCCCCAGCATTTT. Translation gives CASRTSNQPQHF. Full variable domain (rest looked up from reference TRBV19 and TRBJ1-5): DGGITQSPKYLFRKEGQNVTLSCEQNLNHDAMYWYRQDPGQGLRLIYYSQIVNDFQKGDIAEGYSVSREKKESFPLTVTSAQKNPTAFYLCASRTSNQPQHFGDGTRLSIL.

This chain uses TRBV2 with TRBJ1-2; TRBD1 matches 9 bases. V gave up 2 bases and J gave up 6 bases; unmatched junction bases: 13. Germline values: CDR1 SNHLY, CDR2 FYNNEI. The CDR3 is 17 residues long. CDR3 DNA: TGTGCCAGCAGTGAAAGTCTTGGACAGGGGAATTTTCATGGCTACACCTTC. This gives the protein CASSESLGQGNFHGYTF.

V and J are TRBV28 and TRBJ2-1; 7 bases are a match to TRBD1. In germline, CDR1 is MDHEN, CDR2 SYDVKM. Trimming took 5 bases from V and 7 from J; bases not matched to a gene: 2. This CDR3 comprises 12 residues. This CDR3 reads CASSEQGNEQFF. CDR3 in DNA: TGTGCCAGCAGTGAACAGGGGAATGAGCAGTTCTTC.

In its sample, this clone was seen a few times. The V and J genes are TRBV10-3 and TRBJ2-1; tentative D call: TRBD2 (6 bases). From germline, CDR1 is ENHRY and CDR2 SYGVKD. Trimming stripped 4 bases from V and 5 bases from J, with 12 bases between. CDR3 length equals 14 residues. The DNA for the CDR3 is TGTGCCATCAGTGCATCGCGGGGAAACAATGAGCAGTTCTTC. Translated, it gives CAISASRGNNEQFF.

The rearrangement uses TRBV6-1 and TRBJ2-1; 7 bases match TRBD1. The trim removed 4 bases at V and 0 bases at J, leaving 9 bases unmatched. The CDR3 runs to 17 residues. Germline values: CDR1 MNHNS, CDR2 SASEGT. The CDR3 reads CASSARTGPSSYNEQFF. In DNA form, the CDR3 reads TGTGCCAGCAGTGCGAGGACAGGCCCGAGCTCCTACAATGAGCAGTTCTTC.

CDR3 sequence: CASSPPGGSGDTQYF. The CDR3 DNA reads as TGTGCCAGCTCACCACCGGGCGGGAGTGGAGATACGCAGTATTTT. V usage is TRBV18 and J usage is TRBJ2-3; TRBD2 matches at 7 bases. In germline, CDR1 is KGHSH, CDR2 LQKENI. The trim removed 0 bases at V and 5 bases at J, leaving 5 bases unmatched. The CDR3 is 15 residues long.

This clone was counted only a few times. The gene calls are TRBV11-2 and TRBJ2-4, with 9 positions matching TRBD2. The CDR3 runs to 15 residues. The ends lost 1 base at V and 8 bases at J; junction bases unmatched: 6. The germline V gene has CDR1 SGHAT and CDR2 FQNNGV. CDR3: CASSLGGTSSDIQYF. The CDR3 DNA follows: TGTGCCAGCAGCTTAGGGGGGACTAGCAGCGACATTCAGTACTTC.

This clone was recorded a few times. The chain is built from TRBV2 and TRBJ2-7; 10 positions match TRBD2. Germline CDR1 and CDR2: SNHLY and FYNNEI. This CDR3 has 12 residues. J gave up 6 bases and V 5 bases, and 1 base lay outside the gene matches. CDR3 coding DNA: TGTGCCAGCAGTCTAGCGGGAGCCGAGCAGTACTTC. Protein product: CASSLAGAEQYF.